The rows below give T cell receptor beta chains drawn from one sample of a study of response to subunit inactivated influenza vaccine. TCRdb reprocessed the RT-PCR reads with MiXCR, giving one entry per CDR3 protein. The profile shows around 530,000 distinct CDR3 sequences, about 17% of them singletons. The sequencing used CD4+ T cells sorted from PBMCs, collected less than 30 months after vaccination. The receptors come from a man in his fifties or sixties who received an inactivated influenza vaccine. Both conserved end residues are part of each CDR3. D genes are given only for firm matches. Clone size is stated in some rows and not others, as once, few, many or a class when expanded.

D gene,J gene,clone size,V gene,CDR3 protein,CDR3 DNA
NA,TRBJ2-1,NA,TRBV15,CATSRGALYNEQFF,TGTGCCACCAGCAGAGGGGCCCTTTACAATGAGCAGTTCTTC
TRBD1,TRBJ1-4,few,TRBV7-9,CASSLAGQGGEKLFF,TGTGCCAGCAGCTTAGCGGGACAGGGCGGAGAAAAACTGTTTTTT
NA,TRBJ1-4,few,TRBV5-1,CASSMRPDEKLFF,TGCGCCAGCAGCATGCGGCCGGATGAAAAACTGTTTTTT
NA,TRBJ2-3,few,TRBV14,CASSQYVGDTQYF,TGTGCCAGCAGCCAGTACGTTGGAGATACGCAGTATTTT
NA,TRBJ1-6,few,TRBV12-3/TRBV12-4,CASSPKGNSPLHF,TGTGCCAGCAGTCCTAAAGGCAATTCACCCCTCCACTTT
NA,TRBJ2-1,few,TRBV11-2,CASSRQTDSYNEQFF,TGTGCCAGCAGTCGCCAGACAGACTCCTACAATGAGCAGTTCTTC
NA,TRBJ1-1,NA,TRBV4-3,CASSQDLRPKSGTGSTEAFF,TGCGCCAGCAGCCAAGATCTTCGGCCAAAATCAGGGACGGGAAGCACTGAAGCTTTCTTT
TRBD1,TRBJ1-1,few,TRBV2,CASSEGTGNTEAFF,TGTGCCAGCAGTGAAGGGACAGGGAACACTGAAGCTTTCTTT
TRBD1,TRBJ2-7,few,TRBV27,CASSSTGTGIHEQYF,TGTGCCAGCAGTTCGACCGGGACAGGGATCCACGAGCAGTACTTC
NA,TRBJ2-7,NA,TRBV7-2,CASSPTSLNSYEQYF,TGTGCCAGCAGCCCAACTTCACTCAACTCCTACGAGCAGTACTTC
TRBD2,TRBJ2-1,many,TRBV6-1,CASSTLAGGHNEQFF,TGTGCCAGCAGTACCCTAGCGGGGGGGCACAATGAGCAGTTCTTC
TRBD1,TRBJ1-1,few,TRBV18,CASSPSRDRGFTEAFF,TGTGCCAGCTCACCATCCCGGGACAGGGGTTTTACTGAAGCTTTCTTT
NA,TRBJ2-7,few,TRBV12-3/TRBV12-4,CASSSWGASYEQYF,TGTGCCAGCAGTTCATGGGGGGCTTCCTACGAGCAGTACTTC